The 8 T cell receptor beta chains presented below share a single source sample, sequenced in a study. TCRdb passed the RT-PCR reads through MiXCR, listing each CDR3 protein once. The sample carries hundreds of thousands of distinct CDR3 sequences, more than 13% recorded once. The sample comprised memory CD4+ T cells from blood. The source is a female donor in good health, serving as a healthy control.

This clonotype showed up many times. The chain recombines TRBV15 with TRBJ1-5; unclear D gene. V was shortened by 3 bases and J by 1 base, with 4 bases between the two germline ends. The CDR3 is made up of 13 amino acids. Germline lookup yields CDR1 LNHNV and CDR2 YYDKDF (reference sequence). The chain's CDR3 is CATSSVSNQPQHF. CDR3 coding DNA: TGTGCCACCAGCAGTGTCAGCAATCAGCCCCAGCATTTT.

This clonotype has ten or more counts. V gene TRBV10-3 combines with J gene TRBJ2-5; D not resolved. This CDR3 contains 11 residues. The germline CDR1 and CDR2 sequences are ENHRY and SYGVKD. Trimming removed 8 bases at V and 2 bases at J, with 6 bases between. The CDR3 DNA is TGTGCCATCGGAAGGCAAGAGACCCAGTACTTC. Its translation is CAIGRQETQYF.

At least ten counts were recorded for this clonotype. The rearrangement joins TRBV12-3 or TRBV12-4 to TRBJ2-1; 8 nucleotides align to TRBD2. J lost 2 bases, V lost 8 bases, and 8 bases had no gene match. The CDR3 totals 15 residues. This chain's CDR3 is CASSRSTSAYNEQFF. CDR3 in DNA: TGTGCCAGCTCACGATCGACTAGCGCCTACAATGAGCAGTTCTTC.

To note about this clonotype: One base away lies a much larger clone, so this may be a sequencing read error. This chain connects TRBV24-1 to TRBJ2-1; TRBD1 is a possible D gene (6 bases). Germline V gene lookup returns CDR1 KGHDR and CDR2 SFDVKD. Trimming removed 6 bases from V and 7 bases from J, with 21 bases in between. The CDR3 totals 16 residues. Here the CDR3 reads CATSSQQGRRGNEQFF. The CDR3, as DNA: TGTGCCACCAGTTCTCAACAGGGCCGAAGGGGGAATGAGCAGTTCTTC.

In its sample, this clonotype was seen many times. This rearrangement joins TRBV5-5 to TRBJ1-2; a possible D gene is TRBD1 (5 bases). Deletions cut 4 bases from V and 1 base from J, with 14 bases between. The CDR3 totals 15 residues. Germline CDR1 is SGHKS and CDR2 is YYEKEE (reference sequence). The DNA of the CDR3 is TGTGCCAGCAGCCCGGGGCAGTGGGGTAACTATGGCTACACCTTC. It specifies CASSPGQWGNYGYTF.

V and J are TRBV9 and TRBJ2-7; 8 nucleotides align to TRBD1. CDR3 length: 14 amino acids. The germline gives CDR1 SGDLS, CDR2 YYNGEE. With 3 bases clipped from V and 6 bases from J, the junction kept 8 bases outside the gene matches. CDR3 sequence: CASSAGQGTREQYF. CDR3 DNA sequence: TGTGCCAGCAGCGCCGGACAGGGAACCCGCGAGCAGTACTTC.

CDR3 residues: CAISETGQGLAETQYF. The CDR3 region has the DNA TGTGCCATCAGTGAGACGGGACAGGGGTTGGCAGAGACCCAGTACTTC. This sequence joins TRBV10-3 and TRBJ2-5; 10 positions match TRBD1. Trimming at V came to 2 bases and at J to 4 bases, leaving 7 bases not matched to a gene. Per the germline V gene, CDR1 is ENHRY and CDR2 is SYGVKD. The CDR3 extends over 16 amino acids.

V and J are TRBV5-1 and TRBJ2-7; 9 positions match TRBD1. J was trimmed by 4 bases and V by 5 bases; bases with no gene match: 4. The germline CDR1 and CDR2 sequences are SGHRS and YFSETQ. This CDR3 spans 13 amino acids. Here the CDR3 DNA reads TGCGCCAGCAGAATACAGGGGGCGTACGAGCAGTACTTC. Translated: CASRIQGAYEQYF.